What follows describes a single T cell receptor beta chain. Its antigen is as yet unknown. The source of the sample is a study of cytomegalovirus exposure and HLA in healthy donors. About the study: Most genotyped donors, 81% of more than 300, had Caucasian-associated genetic ancestry.

Primers for the PCR totalled 60 Vbeta and 13 Jbeta. Method: immunoSEQ multiplex PCR; TCRdb's copy keeps in-frame clones and lacks some. The repertoire has tens of thousands of clones, roughly 80% of them found once; the top ten carry about 7.4%. The study's findings and limits: In a later analysis, TCR beta V- and J-gene trimming showed a link to a missense DCLRE1C variant. Follow-up analysis seemed to connect common viral pathogens with several of the most significant clusters identified. An analysis done earlier found most TCR beta V segments productive about 90% or about 30% of the time.

The germline gives CDR1 GTSNPN, CDR2 SVGIG (reference sequence). This CDR3 region has 17 residues. The V gene lost 4 bases and the J gene lost 0 bases, with 19 bases spanning the gap. This TCR was sampled from a woman aged 25-40 years in good health and CMV-seropositive. The chain joins TRBV30 to TRBJ1-5; D ambiguous. Sequences were obtained from PBMCs. The CDR3 coding sequence is TGTGCCTGGACAGCCCTCTCTATAAACTATAGCAATCAGCCCCAGCATTTT. As protein: CAWTALSINYSNQPQHF.